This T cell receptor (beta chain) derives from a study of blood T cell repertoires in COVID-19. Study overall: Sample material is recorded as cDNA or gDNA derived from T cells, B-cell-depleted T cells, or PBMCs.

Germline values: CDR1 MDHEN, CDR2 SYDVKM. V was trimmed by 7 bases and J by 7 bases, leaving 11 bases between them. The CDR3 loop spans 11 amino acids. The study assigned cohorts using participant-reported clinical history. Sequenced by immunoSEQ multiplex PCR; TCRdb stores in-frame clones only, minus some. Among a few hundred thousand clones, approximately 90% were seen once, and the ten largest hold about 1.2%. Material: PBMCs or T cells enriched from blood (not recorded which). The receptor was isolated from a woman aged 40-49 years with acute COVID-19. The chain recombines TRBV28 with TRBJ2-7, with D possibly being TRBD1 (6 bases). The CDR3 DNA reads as TGTGCCAGCACAGGGGTGGGAGAGCAGTACTTC. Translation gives CASTGVGEQYF.